The next 10 T cell receptor beta chains were all read from a single sample in a study of CD4+ T cells in melanoma. Produced via immunoSEQ multiplex PCR; TCRdb's table is partial and in-frame only. In the table there are about 9,900 clones, about 73% of which are singletons. Specimen: tumor tissue. Source of these receptors: a human donor with melanoma.

This rearrangement joins TRBV9 to TRBJ2-3, with unresolved D. Germline assignment: CDR1 SGDLS and CDR2 YYNGEE. The CDR3 spans 13 residues. V was clipped by 0 bases and J by 4 bases, with 6 bases between them. CDR3 sequence reads: CASSVANADTQYF. The CDR3 coding sequence is TGTGCCAGCAGCGTAGCTAATGCAGATACGCAGTATTTT.

The rearrangement joins TRBV9 to TRBJ2-3; 8 positions match TRBD2. CDR3 size: 20 residues. CDR1 is SGDLS, CDR2 YYNGEE, per germline. The V and J ends lost 3 bases and 2 bases, in that order; junction bases with no gene match: 20. This chain's CDR3 is CASSGGGSGGWGGYTDTQYF. The CDR3 nucleotides are TGTGCCAGCAGCGGGGGAGGGAGCGGGGGTTGGGGGGGATACACAGATACGCAGTATTTT.

This chain joins TRBV30 and TRBJ2-3, with TRBD1 matching 10 bases. V trimming: 3 bases; J trimming: 4 bases; junction bases outside the gene matches: 10. There are 16 residues in the CDR3. Germline CDR1 reads GTSNPN; CDR2 reads SVGIG (reference sequence). The CDR3 region is CAWSAYVTGGSDTQYF. In nucleotides, the CDR3 is TGTGCCTGGAGCGCATACGTGACAGGGGGCTCAGATACGCAGTATTTT.

This chain uses TRBV2 with TRBJ2-3; 7 bases are shared with TRBD2. There are 13 residues in the CDR3. The V segment lost 8 bases and the J segment 1 base; nucleotides outside the gene matches: 3. In germline, CDR1 is SNHLY, CDR2 FYNNEI. The chain's CDR3 is CASERDGTDTQYF. Here the CDR3 DNA reads TGTGCCAGCGAGCGGGATGGCACAGATACGCAGTATTTT.

This clone was picked up a small number of times. The rearrangement links TRBV11-3 to TRBJ2-4, with TRBD2 matching over 8 bases. The V and J ends lost 3 bases and 0 bases, in that order; junction bases with no gene match: 7. Germline V gene lookup returns CDR1 SGHNT and CDR2 YENEEA. This CDR3 has 17 amino acids. The CDR3 nucleotides read TGTGCCAGCAGCTTTCCTAGCGGGCTTCTAGCCAAAAACATTCAGTACTTC. It translates to CASSFPSGLLAKNIQYF.

The rearrangement uses TRBV2 and TRBJ1-4, with a weak D call TRBD1 (5 bases). Trimming pared 4 bases from V and 11 bases from J, leaving 14 bases between. The CDR3 totals 13 residues. Germline V gene lookup returns CDR1 SNHLY and CDR2 FYNNEI. The CDR3 protein is CASSADMLSKLFF. CDR3 coding DNA: TGTGCCAGCAGTGCGGACATGCTCTCGAAACTGTTTTTT.

The genes are TRBV4-2 and TRBJ1-3, with 10 bases that match TRBD1. The V gene's germline CDR1 is LGHNA and CDR2 YNFKEQ. V lost 0 bases to trimming and J lost 11 bases; unmatched junction nucleotides: 16. The CDR3 has 18 residues. CDR3 bases: TGTGCCAGCAGCCAAGATAGAGGGACAGGGGTTGGATTAGTCCCCATATATTTT. Translated, it gives CASSQDRGTGVGLVPIYF.

This clone turned up a few times. This chain connects TRBV30 to TRBJ2-7, with D tentatively TRBD1 (6 bases). Germline values: CDR1 GTSNPN, CDR2 SVGIG (reference sequence). The V and J ends lost 7 bases and 2 bases respectively, with 18 bases between them. The CDR3 has 14 residues. The CDR3 nucleotides are TGTGCCTCCGGAGTCCACAGGGTACCCTACGAGCAGTACTTC. It encodes CASGVHRVPYEQYF.

This clone was detected a few times. The J gene is TRBJ2-1, the V gene TRBV7-2; no definite D call. CDR1 SGHTA and CDR2 FQGNSA come from the germline V gene. Between the trimmed V and J ends, which lost 5 bases and 8 bases, there was a span of 13 bases. The CDR3 loop spans 13 amino acids. CDR3 protein: CASSPLTSDEQFF. The DNA for the CDR3 is TGTGCCAGCAGCCCCCTTACCAGCGATGAGCAGTTCTTC.

This chain connects TRBV5-4 to TRBJ2-5; the D gene is possibly TRBD1 (7 bases). The CDR3 runs 15 residues. V lost 0 bases and J 6 bases, leaving 15 bases between the germline ends. From germline, CDR1 is SGHNT and CDR2 YYREEE (reference sequence). The CDR3 is CASSLGGERGQTQYF. CDR3 nucleotide sequence: TGTGCCAGCAGCTTGGGGGGGGAGAGGGGGCAGACCCAGTACTTC.